The next 13 T cell receptor beta chains were all read from a single sample in a study of cytomegalovirus exposure and HLA in healthy donors. 13 Jbeta primers and 60 Vbeta primers were used for the PCR. The method was immunoSEQ multiplex PCR; TCRdb's version includes in-frame clones alone and lacks a portion of them. Found here are some 97,000 clones, more than 65% of them singletons; the top ten hold 1.2%. Sequencing used PBMCs. The receptors were sampled from a woman aged 18-30 years in good health and CMV-seronegative.

The chain recombines TRBV4-3 with TRBJ2-1, with 8 bases that match TRBD2. The germline V gene has CDR1 LGHNA and CDR2 YSLEER. The V gene end was trimmed by 0 bases and the J gene end by 1 base; junction bases not matched to a gene: 8. There are 18 residues in the CDR3. CDR3 region: CASSQEGLGGRSYNEQFF. The CDR3 coding sequence is TGCGCCAGCAGCCAAGAGGGACTGGGCGGGAGGTCCTACAATGAGCAGTTCTTC.

The chain carries TRBV7-2 and TRBJ2-4, with 10 positions matching TRBD2. The CDR3 runs to 17 residues. The germline V gene encodes CDR1 SGHTA and CDR2 FQGNSA. Trimming cost V 1 base and J 4 bases; bases outside gene matches: 7. Here the CDR3 DNA reads TGTGCCAGCAGCTTAGAGCCTTCGACTAGCGGGAAAAACATTCAGTACTTC. It is translated as CASSLEPSTSGKNIQYF.

The rearrangement joins TRBV18 to TRBJ2-1, with D perhaps TRBD2 (6 bases). Germline V lookup: CDR1 KGHSH, CDR2 LQKENI. The CDR3 runs 13 residues. V shed 6 bases and J shed 7 bases, with 13 bases lying between them. The CDR3 nucleotides are TGTGCCAGCTCGCCGACTAGTGTAAATGAGCAGTTCTTC. It yields the protein CASSPTSVNEQFF.

As for this clone: The junction does not match germline at one end; this may be a read error. CDR3 amino acids: CSSSLQGARTGANVLTF. DNA for the CDR3: TGTTCCAGCAGCTTGCAGGGGGCAAGGACTGGGGCCAACGTCCTGACTTTC. This chain links TRBV7-3 with TRBJ2-6; TRBD1 agrees at 8 bases. The CDR3 is 17 residues long. Germline lookup yields CDR1 SGHTA and CDR2 FQGTGA.

This clone appeared a few times. CDR3 region: CASSGPGTDTQYF. The CDR3, as DNA: TGCGCCAGCAGCGGTCCAGGAACAGATACGCAGTATTTT. The gene calls are TRBV5-1 and TRBJ2-3; no reliable D call. Per germline, CDR1 SGHRS and CDR2 YFSETQ. The V end was cut by 4 bases, the J end by 3 bases, with 9 bases between. The CDR3 is 13 residues long.

This clone was observed a few times. The same CDR3 can be traced to other DNA sequences in this sample. The J gene is TRBJ2-6, the V gene TRBV6-5; 7 positions match TRBD1. CDR1 MNHEY and CDR2 SVGAGI come from the germline V gene. CDR3 length: 16 amino acids. V was clipped by 0 bases and J by 2 bases; unmatched bases: 1. The CDR3 here is CASSYSTGTGANVLTF. The CDR3, as DNA: TGTGCCAGCAGTTACTCGACAGGGACTGGGGCCAACGTCCTGACTTTC.

The chain couples TRBV18 to TRBJ1-5; perhaps TRBD1 as D (5 bases). V was cut by 5 bases and J by 6 bases, with 11 bases left in between. CDR1 KGHSH and CDR2 LQKENI come from the germline V gene. CDR3 length: 13 amino acids. DNA for the CDR3: TGTGCCAGCTCAGCCGGGGGTGGTCAGCCCCAGCATTTT. This gives the protein CASSAGGGQPQHF. Drawing the rest from reference TRBV18 and TRBJ1-5, the complete variable domain is NAGVMQNPRHLVRRRGQEARLRCSPMKGHSHVYWYRQLPEEGLKFMVYLQKENIIDESGMPKERFSAEFPKEGPSILRIQQVVRGDSAAYFCASSAGGGQPQHFGDGTRLSIL.

The V call is TRBV7-3, the J call TRBJ2-7, with D perhaps matching TRBD2 (6 bases). V lost 0 bases, J lost 3 bases, and 12 bases lay in between. This CDR3 spans 15 amino acids. The germline CDR1 and CDR2 sequences are SGHTA and FQGTGA. CDR3 region: CASSLTRTTYYEQYF. Here the CDR3 DNA reads TGTGCCAGCAGCTTAACGAGGACTACATACTACGAGCAGTACTTC.

In this sample, this clone turned up once. The rearrangement uses TRBV18 and TRBJ2-5; tentatively, D is TRBD1 (6 bases). This CDR3 comprises 15 residues. CDR1 and CDR2 from the germline V gene are KGHSH and LQKENI. V lost 3 bases and J 8 bases, leaving 19 bases between the germline ends. CDR3 residues: CASSPPRGEGITQYF. Here the CDR3 DNA reads TGTGCCAGCTCACCGCCCAGGGGTGAGGGGATCACCCAGTACTTC.

CDR3 protein: CASSSDSSYEQYF. As DNA, the CDR3 is TGTGCCAGCAGCTCGGACAGCTCCTACGAGCAGTACTTC. The chain carries TRBV11-1 and TRBJ2-5; the D gene is possibly TRBD1 (6 bases). TRBJ2-7 matches the DNA end more closely, so the J call is doubtful. There are 13 residues in the CDR3. The germline gives CDR1 SGHAT, CDR2 FQDESV (reference sequence).

The chain links TRBV19 to TRBJ2-7; perhaps TRBD2 as D (6 bases). Germline V gene lookup returns CDR1 LNHDA and CDR2 SQIVND (reference sequence). The CDR3 is 11 residues long. V was cut by 6 bases and J by 10 bases, with 13 bases left in between. The CDR3 coding sequence is TGTGCCAGTAGGGGGGGATCGCTTCAGTACTTC. Encoded protein: CASRGGSLQYF.

The chain recombines TRBV5-4 with TRBJ2-5, with 11 bases fitting TRBD2. Germline loops: CDR1 SGHNT, CDR2 YYREEE (reference sequence). The CDR3 has 15 residues. V was pared by 0 bases and J by 4 bases, with 2 bases of the junction left unmatched. This CDR3 reads CASSLGGTSGETQYF. The CDR3 DNA follows: TGTGCCAGCAGCTTGGGGGGGACTAGCGGAGAGACCCAGTACTTC.

The DNA of the CDR3 is TGTGCCACCAGCAGAGGACTAGCGGGCAACAATGAGCAGTTCTTC. Its translation: CATSRGLAGNNEQFF. The V call is TRBV15, the J call TRBJ2-1, with 10 bases fitting TRBD2. Looked up from germline, CDR1 is LNHNV and CDR2 is YYDKDF (reference sequence). The CDR3 consists of 15 residues. V lost 1 base and J lost 5; bases outside the gene matches: 2. Combining the CDR3 with reference TRBV15 and TRBJ2-1 gives the whole variable domain DAMVIQNPRYQVTQFGKPVTLSCSQTLNHNVMYWYQQKSSQAPKLLFHYYDKDFNNEADTPDNFQSRRPNTSFCFLDIRSPGLGDTAMYLCATSRGLAGNNEQFFGPGTRLTVL.